This is a list of T cell receptor beta chains from one sample in a study of early T cells in non-severe SARS-CoV-2 infection. TCRdb re-called the 5' RACE reads through MiXCR, storing one row per CDR3 protein. Of roughly 80,000 distinct CDR3 sequences listed, around an eighth are singletons. Sequencing was performed on whole blood. The receptors were gathered from an adult who was a healthcare worker with PCR-confirmed SARS-CoV-2 infection or an uninfected control (not recorded which). CDR3s include the opening cysteine and the closing phenylalanine or tryptophan. Fields, in order: V gene, clone size, J gene, CDR3 protein. Only some rows state a clone size, as once, few, many or a class for expanded clones.

v_call: TRBV11-2; clone_size: few; j_call: TRBJ2-1; cdr3_aa: CASSRSGPSYNEQFF
v_call: TRBV19; clone_size: many; j_call: TRBJ2-5; cdr3_aa: CASTNGETQYF
v_call: TRBV29-1; clone_size: -; j_call: TRBJ2-7; cdr3_aa: CSVGLQAYDQYF
v_call: TRBV28; clone_size: -; j_call: TRBJ1-1; cdr3_aa: CASERLGATEAFF
v_call: TRBV18; clone_size: -; j_call: TRBJ2-7; cdr3_aa: CASSPTGRSSYEQYF
v_call: TRBV11-2; clone_size: -; j_call: TRBJ1-1; cdr3_aa: CASSPLLSGETFF
v_call: TRBV18; clone_size: -; j_call: TRBJ1-2; cdr3_aa: CASSPGRDYYGYTF
v_call: TRBV6-5; clone_size: -; j_call: TRBJ2-7; cdr3_aa: CASSYSRTGHEQYF
v_call: TRBV27; clone_size: many; j_call: TRBJ1-4; cdr3_aa: CASSLDRVNEKLFF
v_call: TRBV5-1; clone_size: -; j_call: TRBJ2-7; cdr3_aa: CASSLWASGTPSSYEQYF
v_call: TRBV28; clone_size: many; j_call: TRBJ1-1; cdr3_aa: CASSFRGVGTEAFF
v_call: TRBV12-3/TRBV12-4; clone_size: few; j_call: TRBJ1-6; cdr3_aa: CASSPALGGGPSPLHF
v_call: TRBV6-5; clone_size: many; j_call: TRBJ2-7; cdr3_aa: CASSYRGPPFSYEQYF
v_call: TRBV6-5; clone_size: many; j_call: TRBJ1-1; cdr3_aa: CASSGRSLNTEAFF
v_call: TRBV5-6; clone_size: few; j_call: TRBJ2-7; cdr3_aa: CASSLWASGSYEQYF
v_call: TRBV13; clone_size: few; j_call: TRBJ2-1; cdr3_aa: CASSLVGADNEQFF
v_call: TRBV9; clone_size: -; j_call: TRBJ2-1; cdr3_aa: CASSTVPSRSSYNEQFF
v_call: TRBV30; clone_size: few; j_call: TRBJ1-2; cdr3_aa: CAWRTGLPKGYGYTF
v_call: TRBV27; clone_size: -; j_call: TRBJ2-4; cdr3_aa: CASSLRTGWDIQYF
v_call: TRBV7-2; clone_size: few; j_call: TRBJ2-7; cdr3_aa: CASSNRKEQSSYEQYF
v_call: TRBV14; clone_size: few; j_call: TRBJ2-1; cdr3_aa: CASGKAGGPYNEQFF
v_call: TRBV21-1; clone_size: many; j_call: TRBJ1-5; cdr3_aa: CASSHGTLGNQPQHF
v_call: TRBV29-1; clone_size: -; j_call: TRBJ2-3; cdr3_aa: CSARTRGSPDTQYF
v_call: TRBV10-3; clone_size: few; j_call: TRBJ1-1; cdr3_aa: CAIRSQIENTEAFF
v_call: TRBV12-3/TRBV12-4; clone_size: few; j_call: TRBJ2-3; cdr3_aa: CASSLIGGPSTDTQYF
v_call: TRBV7-9; clone_size: few; j_call: TRBJ2-3; cdr3_aa: CASSSSGRDTDTQYF
v_call: TRBV5-4; clone_size: few; j_call: TRBJ1-1; cdr3_aa: CASSFWSTEAFF
v_call: TRBV7-8; clone_size: -; j_call: TRBJ1-3; cdr3_aa: CASSTRDRLLRNTIYF
v_call: TRBV29-1; clone_size: -; j_call: TRBJ2-2; cdr3_aa: CSVDCRLNTGELFF
v_call: TRBV12-3/TRBV12-4; clone_size: many; j_call: TRBJ2-1; cdr3_aa: CASRSMGLAGMGNTGEQFF
v_call: TRBV5-6; clone_size: many; j_call: TRBJ2-1; cdr3_aa: CASSLAASGGYNEQFF
v_call: TRBV30; clone_size: many; j_call: TRBJ1-2; cdr3_aa: CAWSVGPGINYGYTF
v_call: TRBV11-2; clone_size: few; j_call: TRBJ2-7; cdr3_aa: CASGAYTSGNYEQYF
v_call: TRBV6-1; clone_size: few; j_call: TRBJ2-5; cdr3_aa: CASRRSGQETQYF
v_call: TRBV20-1; clone_size: many; j_call: TRBJ2-3; cdr3_aa: CSAQDRGVGDTQYF